The 4 T cell receptor beta chains below were found in one sample sequenced in a study of T cell changes during pregnancy in multiple sclerosis. The method was immunoSEQ multiplex PCR; TCRdb's version includes in-frame clones alone and lacks a portion of them. Found here are 55,000 to 70,000 clones, about 93% of them singletons; the top ten hold 1.3% to 1.5%. The sample here was peripheral blood, taken in the third trimester of pregnancy. All receptors come from a female donor in good health, enrolled as a control in a pregnancy study.

This chain links TRBV6-1 with TRBJ1-5, with TRBD1 as a possible D gene (5 bases). The ends were cut back, 5 bases at V and 5 bases at J, with 10 bases in the middle. Germline V gives CDR1 MNHNS, CDR2 SASEGT. CDR3 length: 13 amino acids. This chain's CDR3 is CASSTGFDQPQHF. CDR3 coding DNA: TGTGCCAGCAGTACAGGTTTTGATCAGCCCCAGCATTTT.

J is TRBJ1-1 and V is TRBV19; 8 nucleotides agree with TRBD1. CDR1 and CDR2 (germline): LNHDA, SQIVND (reference sequence). The junction had 9 bases not matched to a gene; V was cut back by 6 bases and J by 0 bases. This CDR3 contains 16 residues. The CDR3 here is CASRPWDRQLNTEAFF. The CDR3 coding sequence is TGTGCCAGTAGGCCCTGGGACAGGCAGCTGAACACTGAAGCTTTCTTT.

The chain has TRBV11-2 and TRBJ2-7; 8 nucleotides agree with TRBD2. The V gene's germline CDR1 is SGHAT and CDR2 FQNNGV. The CDR3 runs to 14 residues. The ends lost 6 bases at V and 5 bases at J; junction bases unmatched: 9. The CDR3 DNA follows: TGTGCCAGCAGACCCGCCAGCGGGGGTGACGAGCAGTACTTC. Translated: CASRPASGGDEQYF.

DNA of the CDR3: TGTGCCAGCAGCTTGGCCGGATCGGGTAACTATGGCTACACCTTC. Its translation is CASSLAGSGNYGYTF. This sequence joins TRBV5-5 and TRBJ1-2; D unresolved. The CDR3 contains 15 residues. V lost 0 bases and J 1 base, leaving 10 bases between the germline ends. Germline V gene lookup returns CDR1 SGHKS and CDR2 YYEKEE (reference sequence).